The 13 T cell receptor beta chains presented below share a single source sample, sequenced in a study of blood T cell repertoires in COVID-19. The protocol was immunoSEQ multiplex PCR, while the TCRdb copy is restricted to in-frame clones and leaves out a portion. The sample consists of fewer than 65,000 clones, approximately 85% of them appearing once. The sequenced material came from peripheral blood. Receptors were obtained from a human donor in a cohort sampled during active COVID-19.

This chain joins TRBV5-5 and TRBJ2-3; 11 bases fit TRBD1. Trimming took 2 bases from V and 4 from J; bases not matched to a gene: 3. Per germline, CDR1 SGHKS and CDR2 YYEKEE (reference sequence). CDR3 length: 15 amino acids. CDR3 protein: CASSFWDRGADTQYF. DNA for the CDR3: TGTGCCAGCAGCTTTTGGGACAGGGGGGCAGATACGCAGTATTTT.

The chain links TRBV4-1 to TRBJ1-3, with D perhaps TRBD1 (5 bases). This CDR3 spans 17 amino acids. V was shortened by 1 base and J by 1 base, with 14 bases between the two germline ends. The germline gives CDR1 MGHRA, CDR2 YSYEKL. The CDR3 nucleotides are TGCGCCAGCAGCCAAGGATACAGGCCGATGTCTGGAAACACCATATATTTT. This codes for CASSQGYRPMSGNTIYF.

The chain joins TRBV6-6 to TRBJ1-2; D unresolved. This CDR3 is 17 amino acids long. The V gene lost 5 bases and the J gene lost 8 bases, with 27 bases spanning the gap. Per the germline V gene, CDR1 is MNHNY and CDR2 is SVGAGI (reference sequence). CDR3 amino acids: CASSPRHTPPIENGYTF. The CDR3 DNA follows: TGTGCCAGCAGTCCCCGACACACTCCTCCTATCGAAAACGGCTACACCTTC.

The rearrangement joins TRBV7-3 to TRBJ1-1; weak D call: TRBD1 (5 bases). V shed 5 bases and J shed 4 bases, with 11 bases lying between them. This CDR3 is 13 amino acids long. From germline, CDR1 is SGHTA and CDR2 FQGTGA. The DNA of the CDR3 is TGTGCCAGCAGCCCGAGGGGAGGCACTGAAGCTTTCTTT. Its protein is CASSPRGGTEAFF.

CDR3 sequence: CASSHLAGGALGEQFF. CDR3 DNA sequence: TGTGCCAGCAGCCACTTAGCAGGGGGTGCATTGGGTGAGCAGTTCTTC. The rearrangement links TRBV4-2 to TRBJ2-1; 7 nucleotides agree with TRBD1. This CDR3 has 16 amino acids. The V and J ends lost 3 bases and 9 bases, in that order; junction bases with no gene match: 14. The germline gives CDR1 LGHNA, CDR2 YNFKEQ.

The gene calls are TRBV27 and TRBJ2-7, with D possibly being TRBD1 (5 bases). The CDR3 length is 13 residues. Germline lookup yields CDR1 MNHEY and CDR2 SMNVEV (reference sequence). The V end lost 5 bases, the J end lost 2 bases, and 10 bases lay between the germline ends. Here the CDR3 DNA reads TGTGCCAGCAGTAATAGGGGCGCCTACGAGCAGTACTTC. Its translation: CASSNRGAYEQYF.

The J gene is TRBJ2-3, the V gene TRBV7-8, with 11 nucleotides matching TRBD1. V lost 5 bases and J lost 4; bases outside the gene matches: 8. CDR1 is SGHVS and CDR2 is FQNEAQ in the germline V gene. CDR3 length: 16 amino acids. The CDR3 loop is CASSPRDRGNSDTQYF. CDR3 coding DNA: TGTGCCAGCAGCCCCCGGGACAGGGGGAATTCAGATACGCAGTATTTT.

The chain employs TRBV3-1 (or the pseudogene TRBV3-2) and TRBJ2-2; tentatively, D is TRBD1 (6 bases). CDR1 and CDR2 from the germline V gene are LGHDT and YNNKEL (reference sequence). The CDR3 has 16 amino acids. V was clipped by 0 bases and J by 7 bases, with 15 bases between them. CDR3 sequence (DNA): TGTGCCAGCAGCCAAGACACCAGGGGAAGGGGCGGGGAGCTGTTTTTT. It translates to CASSQDTRGRGGELFF.

The chain uses TRBV5-1 and TRBJ2-5; unclear D gene. Looked up from germline, CDR1 is SGHRS and CDR2 is YFSETQ. This CDR3 region has 15 residues. V lost 0 bases to trimming and J lost 4 bases, with 13 bases between them. The CDR3: CASSLGSNTGETQYF. In DNA, the CDR3 is TGCGCCAGCAGCTTGGGATCCAACACGGGAGAGACCCAGTACTTC.

The chain joins TRBV19 to TRBJ2-2; 7 bases agree with TRBD2. Looked up from germline, CDR1 is LNHDA and CDR2 is SQIVND (reference sequence). V was clipped by 4 bases and J by 1 base; unmatched bases: 3. The CDR3 loop spans 15 amino acids. The CDR3 DNA is TGTGCCAGTAGTAAGAGCGGGGTGAACACCGGGGAGCTGTTTTTT. Its translation is CASSKSGVNTGELFF.

The chain couples TRBV7-8 to TRBJ2-2, with 10 bases matching TRBD2. Germline V gene sequence: CDR1 SGHVS, CDR2 FQNEAQ. The CDR3 is made up of 18 amino acids. Losses at the gene ends were 4 bases for V and 3 bases for J; bases not matched to a gene: 11. CDR3 residues: CASSSLLAGELYTGELFF. The CDR3, as DNA: TGTGCCAGCAGCTCCCTGCTAGCGGGGGAGTTGTACACCGGGGAGCTGTTTTTT.

With respect to this clone: Other nucleotide sequences from this sample produce the same CDR3. V and J are TRBV29-1 and TRBJ2-7; 10 bases match TRBD1. From germline, CDR1 is SQVTM and CDR2 ANQGSEA. V trimming: 4 bases; J trimming: 5 bases; junction bases outside the gene matches: 8. The CDR3 has 14 residues. The DNA for the CDR3 is TGCAGCGTTGGCACCGGGACAGGGGCCCACGAGCAGTACTTC. Amino acids: CSVGTGTGAHEQYF.

The rearrangement uses TRBV7-2 and TRBJ1-1, with D perhaps TRBD1 (6 bases). Germline V gene sequence: CDR1 SGHTA, CDR2 FQGNSA. This CDR3 has 12 amino acids. Trimming shortened V by 11 bases and J by 1 base, and 11 bases separated the two germline ends. In nucleotides, the CDR3 is TGTGCCCTAAGACAGGCGAACACTGAAGCTTTCTTT. It encodes CALRQANTEAFF.